A single sample gave rise to the 25 T cell receptor beta chains below, sequenced in a study of T cell responses to AZD1222 COVID-19 vaccine. Data came from immunoSEQ multiplex PCR; TCRdb stores just in-frame clones and leaves some out. Among 130,000 or so clones, about 89% were seen once, and the ten largest hold about 29%. The sample was peripheral blood, taken on day 0 of AZD1222 vaccination. Every receptor here comes from an adult in good health.

This chain uses TRBV7-6 with TRBJ1-4; D is uncertain. The CDR3 length is 16 residues. V was clipped by 0 bases and J by 1 base, with 9 bases between them. From germline, CDR1 is SGHVS and CDR2 FNYEAQ. The CDR3: CASSLASGKTNEKLFF. The CDR3, as DNA: TGTGCCAGCAGCTTAGCATCGGGGAAAACTAATGAAAAACTGTTTTTT.

The genes are TRBV14 and TRBJ2-7; D is unresolved. The ends were cut back, 3 bases at V and 6 bases at J, with 6 bases in the middle. The CDR3 is 11 residues long. CDR1 SGHDN and CDR2 FVKESK come from the germline V gene. CDR3 nucleotides: TGTGCCAGCAGCCACAGTCTCGAGCAGTACTTC. Amino acid sequence: CASSHSLEQYF.

The DNA for the CDR3 is TGCGCCAGCAGCTCGGGACAGTACAATGAGCAGTTCTTC. Translated: CASSSGQYNEQFF. The chain combines TRBV5-1 with TRBJ2-1; TRBD1 matches at 7 bases. Germline values: CDR1 SGHRS, CDR2 YFSETQ. This CDR3 comprises 13 residues. With V trimmed by 3 bases and J by 4 bases, 1 base remained unmatched.

The DNA for the CDR3 is TGTGCCATCAGTGTGAGCGGGGTGGAGGCAGATACGCAGTATTTT. Translating it yields CAISVSGVEADTQYF. The chain joins TRBV10-3 to TRBJ2-3; 7 positions agree with TRBD2. Germline CDR1 and CDR2: ENHRY and SYGVKD. Trimming cost V 4 bases and J 4 bases; bases outside gene matches: 8. The CDR3 length is 15 residues.

The V gene is TRBV7-2, the J gene TRBJ2-7, with D possibly matching TRBD1 (6 bases). This CDR3 contains 12 residues. Germline-derived CDR1 and CDR2 are SGHTA and FQGNSA. The V end was cut by 4 bases, the J end by 5 bases, with 9 bases between. Here the CDR3 reads CASSSQGHEQYF. CDR3 DNA sequence: TGTGCCAGCAGCTCACAGGGCCACGAGCAGTACTTC.

The CDR3: CATSRETGQAYEQYF. In DNA form, the CDR3 reads TGTGCCACCAGCAGAGAGACAGGGCAGGCGTACGAGCAGTACTTC. V usage is TRBV15 and J usage is TRBJ2-7; TRBD1 agrees at 7 bases. The CDR3 loop spans 15 amino acids. CDR1 and CDR2 from the germline V gene are LNHNV and YYDKDF (reference sequence). V dropped 0 bases and J dropped 4; count of bases not matched to a gene: 6.

The chain couples TRBV2 to TRBJ2-2; 7 bases are shared with TRBD1. Germline-derived CDR1 and CDR2 are SNHLY and FYNNEI. Trimming cost V 7 bases and J 4 bases; bases outside gene matches: 15. This CDR3 spans 17 amino acids. CDR3 in amino acids: CASNLNRASGGTGELFF. CDR3 DNA sequence: TGTGCCAGCAACCTTAATCGGGCTTCAGGGGGCACCGGGGAGCTGTTTTTT.

This clone occurred a few times. The chain has TRBV5-1 and TRBJ1-2; 8 nucleotides match TRBD1. The CDR3 is 16 residues long. Germline assignment: CDR1 SGHRS and CDR2 YFSETQ. V was pared by 4 bases and J by 2 bases, with 10 bases of the junction left unmatched. The DNA for the CDR3 is TGCGCCAGCAGCCAACCACAGGGGGACGGGAACTATGGCTACACCTTC. Translated, it gives CASSQPQGDGNYGYTF.

The chain employs TRBV19 and TRBJ1-5, with D unresolved. CDR1 is LNHDA and CDR2 is SQIVND in the germline V gene (reference sequence). The CDR3 spans 14 residues. Trimming cost V 4 bases and J 4 bases, with 11 bases left between them. In nucleotides, the CDR3 is TGTGCCAGTAGTACCTTCGGGCTTAATCAGCCCCAGCATTTT. Protein sequence: CASSTFGLNQPQHF. Complete variable domain (other parts from reference TRBV19 and TRBJ1-5): DGGITQSPKYLFRKEGQNVTLSCEQNLNHDAMYWYRQDPGQGLRLIYYSQIVNDFQKGDIAEGYSVSREKKESFPLTVTSAQKNPTAFYLCASSTFGLNQPQHFGDGTRLSIL.

This chain connects TRBV10-3 to TRBJ1-1; D is ambiguous. Germline CDR1 and CDR2: ENHRY and SYGVKD. The length of the CDR3 is 12 residues. V was clipped by 4 bases and J by 1 base, with 4 bases between them. CDR3 sequence: CAISGTNTEAFF. The CDR3 DNA sequence: TGTGCCATCAGTGGCACGAACACTGAAGCTTTCTTT.

This chain connects TRBV12-3 or TRBV12-4 to TRBJ1-5; D not certain. The CDR3 is 12 amino acids. Trimming removed 6 bases from V and 5 bases from J, with 8 bases in between. The CDR3 here is CASSRDYQPQHF. As DNA, the CDR3 is TGTGCCAGCAGCCGCGACTATCAGCCCCAGCATTTT.

The rearrangement uses TRBV25-1 and TRBJ1-1; 8 nucleotides align to TRBD1. Germline CDR1 reads MGHDK; CDR2 reads SYGVNS. J gave up 3 bases and V 6 bases, and 18 bases lay outside the gene matches. This CDR3 has 18 amino acids. The CDR3 sequence is CASRPSYRGEGLDTEAFF. As DNA, the CDR3 is TGTGCCAGCAGGCCCTCTTACAGGGGGGAAGGTTTGGACACTGAAGCTTTCTTT.

The V call is TRBV7-9, the J call TRBJ1-1; D perhaps matches TRBD1 (5 bases). The CDR3 has 14 amino acids. Per the germline V gene, CDR1 is SEHNR and CDR2 is FQNEAQ (reference sequence). Trimming shortened V by 3 bases and J by 4 bases, and 12 bases separated the two germline ends. This CDR3 reads CASSLGGAGTEAFF. The CDR3 DNA is TGTGCCAGCAGCTTGGGCGGGGCGGGCACTGAAGCTTTCTTT.

V is TRBV6-4 and J is TRBJ2-2; no reliable D call. This CDR3 is built from 14 residues. Trimming pared 6 bases from V and 1 base from J, leaving 9 bases between. Germline V gives CDR1 MRHNA, CDR2 SNTAGT. In DNA, the CDR3 is TGTGCCAGCAGCCAGGAGTTGAACACCGGGGAGCTGTTTTTT. Translating gives CASSQELNTGELFF.

V usage is TRBV27 and J usage is TRBJ1-2; 9 bases agree with TRBD1. V lost 5 bases to trimming and J lost 8 bases; unmatched junction nucleotides: 12. This CDR3 is built from 15 residues. Per the germline V gene, CDR1 is MNHEY and CDR2 is SMNVEV (reference sequence). CDR3 in DNA: TGTGCCAGCAGTACCCAGCCCGGGACAGGGATCGGCTACACCTTC. Residues: CASSTQPGTGIGYTF.

V and J are TRBV5-1 and TRBJ1-6; D is ambiguous. There are 14 residues in the CDR3. Between the trimmed V and J ends, which lost 7 bases and 8 bases, there was a span of 16 bases. Looked up from germline, CDR1 is SGHRS and CDR2 is YFSETQ. CDR3 sequence: CASGEGNLDSPLHF. For the CDR3, the DNA is TGCGCCAGCGGTGAAGGGAATTTGGATTCACCCCTCCACTTT.

V gene TRBV7-2 combines with J gene TRBJ2-1; D remains ambiguous. Trimming took off 5 bases at V and 7 bases at J, with 12 bases between the two ends. Per the germline V gene, CDR1 is SGHTA and CDR2 is FQGNSA. The CDR3 is 13 residues long. CDR3 protein: CASSRPNDNEQFF. CDR3 DNA: TGTGCCAGCAGCCGACCCAATGATAATGAGCAGTTCTTC. The full variable domain, with the rest looked up from reference TRBV7-2 and TRBJ2-1, is GAGVSQSPSNKVTEKGKDVELRCDPISGHTALYWYRQSLGQGLEFLIYFQGNSAPDKSGLPSDRFSAERTGGSVSTLTIQRTQQEDSAVYLCASSRPNDNEQFFGPGTRLTVL.

The V call is TRBV3-1 (or the pseudogene TRBV3-2), the J call TRBJ1-6, with 7 positions matching TRBD1. CDR1 and CDR2 from the germline V gene are LGHDT and YNNKEL (reference sequence). Trimming took 0 bases from V and 7 from J; bases not matched to a gene: 3. The CDR3 length is 15 residues. The CDR3: CASSQEGQPNSPLHF. The CDR3 DNA follows: TGTGCCAGCAGCCAAGAGGGACAGCCAAATTCACCCCTCCACTTT.

The V call is TRBV2, the J call TRBJ1-2, with D possibly matching TRBD1 (5 bases). In germline, CDR1 is SNHLY, CDR2 FYNNEI. V lost 0 bases and J 6 bases, leaving 11 bases between the germline ends. There are 14 residues in the CDR3. CDR3 nucleotides: TGTGCCAGCAGTGAAGCCACAGGCTGGGATGGCTACACCTTC. Its translation: CASSEATGWDGYTF.

The chain links TRBV5-1 to TRBJ1-2; no clear D. CDR3 length equals 14 residues. V lost 4 bases and J 5 bases, leaving 15 bases between the germline ends. Germline CDR1 SGHRS, CDR2 YFSETQ. This CDR3 is CASSPEELPYGYTF. As DNA, the CDR3 is TGCGCCAGCAGCCCCGAAGAGCTCCCGTATGGCTACACCTTC. Full variable domain (remainder filled in from reference TRBV5-1 and TRBJ1-2): KAGVTQTPRYLIKTRGQQVTLSCSPISGHRSVSWYQQTPGQGLQFLFEYFSETQRNKGNFPGRFSGRQFSNSRSEMNVSTLELGDSALYLCASSPEELPYGYTFGSGTRLTVV.

The V gene is TRBV3-1 (or the pseudogene TRBV3-2), the J gene TRBJ2-5; 7 positions match TRBD1. CDR1 is LGHDT, CDR2 YNNKEL, per germline (reference sequence). The CDR3 covers 16 residues. J was trimmed by 2 bases and V by 0 bases; bases with no gene match: 6. CDR3 in DNA: TGTGCCAGCAGCCAAGATTGGGACAGTCGACAAGAGACCCAGTACTTC. Encoded protein: CASSQDWDSRQETQYF.

The rearrangement uses TRBV7-2 and TRBJ2-3; D is perhaps TRBD1 or TRBD2 (7 bases each). The CDR3 length is 14 residues. Trimming removed 7 bases from V and 0 bases from J, with 11 bases in between. Germline assignment: CDR1 SGHTA and CDR2 FQGNSA. CDR3 sequence (DNA): TGTGCCAGCATCAGGGGGGGCAGCACAGATACGCAGTATTTT. Protein product: CASIRGGSTDTQYF.

The chain has TRBV5-1 and TRBJ2-3; TRBD2 matches at 9 bases. Germline trimming cut 2 bases from V and 1 base from J; bases unmatched to any gene: 5. Germline V CDR1 and CDR2: SGHRS, YFSETQ. The CDR3 length is 16 residues. CDR3 amino acids: CASSFSSGARTDTQYF. In nucleotides, the CDR3 is TGCGCCAGCAGCTTCTCTAGCGGGGCCCGCACAGATACGCAGTATTTT.

The chain employs TRBV7-3 and TRBJ2-3; TRBD1 might be the D (7 bases). CDR1 and CDR2 from the germline V gene are SGHTA and FQGTGA. This CDR3 contains 15 residues. Trimming removed 2 bases from V and 6 bases from J, with 15 bases in between. The CDR3 is CASSLGGGYSDTQYF. CDR3 DNA: TGTGCCAGCAGCTTAGGAGGGGGCTATTCGGATACGCAGTATTTT.

This clone was seen only once. The chain recombines TRBV7-2 with TRBJ2-2; 8 bases align to TRBD1. The CDR3 spans 13 residues. J gave up 7 bases and V 5 bases, and 3 bases lay outside the gene matches. CDR1 is SGHTA, CDR2 FQGNSA, per germline. The CDR3 DNA reads TGTGCCAGCAGCCGGACAGGGATCGGGGAGCTGTTTTTT. Its translation is CASSRTGIGELFF.